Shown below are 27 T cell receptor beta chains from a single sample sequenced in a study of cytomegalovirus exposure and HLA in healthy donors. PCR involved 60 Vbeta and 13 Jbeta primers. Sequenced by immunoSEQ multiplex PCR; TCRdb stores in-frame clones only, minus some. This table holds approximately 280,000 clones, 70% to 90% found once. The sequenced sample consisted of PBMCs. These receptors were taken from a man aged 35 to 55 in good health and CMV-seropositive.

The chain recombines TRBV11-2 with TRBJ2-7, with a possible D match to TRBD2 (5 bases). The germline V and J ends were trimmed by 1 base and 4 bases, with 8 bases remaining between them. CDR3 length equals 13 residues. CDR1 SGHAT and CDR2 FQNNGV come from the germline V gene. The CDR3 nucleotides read TGTGCCAGCAGCTTAGGCTCGGGGTACGAGCAGTACTTC. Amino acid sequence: CASSLGSGYEQYF.

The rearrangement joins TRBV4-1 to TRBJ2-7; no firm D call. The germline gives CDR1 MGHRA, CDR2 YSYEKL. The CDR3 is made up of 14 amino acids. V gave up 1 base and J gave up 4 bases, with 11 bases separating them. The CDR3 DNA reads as TGCGCCAGCAGCCAAGTCCCAAGCGCTTACGAGCAGTACTTC. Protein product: CASSQVPSAYEQYF.

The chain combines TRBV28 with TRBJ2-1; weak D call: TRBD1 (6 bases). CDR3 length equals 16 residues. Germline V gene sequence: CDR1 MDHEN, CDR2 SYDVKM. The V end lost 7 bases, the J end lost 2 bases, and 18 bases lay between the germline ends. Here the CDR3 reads CASKLGGERTYNEQFF. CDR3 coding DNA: TGTGCCAGCAAATTAGGGGGAGAGAGAACCTACAATGAGCAGTTCTTC.

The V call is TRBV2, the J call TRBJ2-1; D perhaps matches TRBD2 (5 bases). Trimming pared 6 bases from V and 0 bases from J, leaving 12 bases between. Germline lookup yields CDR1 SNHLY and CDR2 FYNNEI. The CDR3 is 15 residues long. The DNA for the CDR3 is TGTGCCAGCAGACTCGACGGGATCTCCTACAATGAGCAGTTCTTC. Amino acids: CASRLDGISYNEQFF.

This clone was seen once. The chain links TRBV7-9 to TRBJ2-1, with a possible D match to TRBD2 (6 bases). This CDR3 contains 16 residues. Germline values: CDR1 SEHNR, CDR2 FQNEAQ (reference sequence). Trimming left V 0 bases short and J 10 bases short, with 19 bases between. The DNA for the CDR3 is TGTGCCAGCAGCTTAGCGAGTAGCGGCTCCCCCCGAGAGCAGTTCTTC. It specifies CASSLASSGSPREQFF.

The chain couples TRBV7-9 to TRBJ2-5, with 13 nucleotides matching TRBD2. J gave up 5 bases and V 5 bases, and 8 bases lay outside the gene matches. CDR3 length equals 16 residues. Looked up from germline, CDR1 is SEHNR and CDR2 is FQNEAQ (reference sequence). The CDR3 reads CASSPLAGGPLETQYF. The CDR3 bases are TGTGCCAGCAGCCCACTAGCGGGAGGGCCCCTCGAGACCCAGTACTTC.

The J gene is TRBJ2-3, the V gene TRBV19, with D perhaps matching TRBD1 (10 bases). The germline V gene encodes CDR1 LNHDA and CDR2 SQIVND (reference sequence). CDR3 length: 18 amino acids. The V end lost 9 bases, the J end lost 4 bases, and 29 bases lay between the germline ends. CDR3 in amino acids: CARTGTGVSGRVPDTQYF. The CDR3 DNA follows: TGTGCCAGAACCGGGACAGGGGTTAGCGGGAGAGTTCCAGATACGCAGTATTTT.

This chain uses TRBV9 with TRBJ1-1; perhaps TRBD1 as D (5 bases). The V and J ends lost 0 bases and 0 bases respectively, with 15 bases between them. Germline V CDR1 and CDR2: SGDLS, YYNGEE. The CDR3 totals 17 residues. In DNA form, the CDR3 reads TGTGCCAGCAGCGTAGCTACCGACAGAGCATTGAACACTGAAGCTTTCTTT. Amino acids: CASSVATDRALNTEAFF.

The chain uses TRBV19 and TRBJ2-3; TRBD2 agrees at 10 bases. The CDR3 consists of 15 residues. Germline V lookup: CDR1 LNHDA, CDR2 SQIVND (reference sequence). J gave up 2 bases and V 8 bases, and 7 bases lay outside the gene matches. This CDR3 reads CASAVGLADTDTQYF. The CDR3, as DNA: TGTGCCAGTGCGGTAGGACTAGCGGACACAGATACGCAGTATTTT.

The CDR3 coding sequence is TGTGCCAGCAGCCTCAGTGGGGGGTACGAGCAGTACTTC. It specifies CASSLSGGYEQYF. The V call is TRBV14, the J call TRBJ2-7; maybe TRBD2 (6 bases). CDR3 length: 13 residues. The ends were cut back, 4 bases at V and 4 bases at J, with 11 bases in the middle. Germline V lookup: CDR1 SGHDN, CDR2 FVKESK.

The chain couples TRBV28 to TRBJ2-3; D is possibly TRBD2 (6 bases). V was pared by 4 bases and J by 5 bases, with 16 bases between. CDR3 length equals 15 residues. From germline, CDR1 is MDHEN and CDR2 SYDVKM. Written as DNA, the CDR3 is TGTGCCAGCAGTTGGGGGGACTCCCCGTTAGATACGCAGTATTTT. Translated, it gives CASSWGDSPLDTQYF.

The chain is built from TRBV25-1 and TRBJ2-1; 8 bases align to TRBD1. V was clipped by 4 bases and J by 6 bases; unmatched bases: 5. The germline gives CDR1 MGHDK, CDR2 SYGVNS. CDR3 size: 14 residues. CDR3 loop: CASSVIDRGNEQFF. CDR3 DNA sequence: TGTGCCAGCAGTGTCATCGACAGGGGCAATGAGCAGTTCTTC.

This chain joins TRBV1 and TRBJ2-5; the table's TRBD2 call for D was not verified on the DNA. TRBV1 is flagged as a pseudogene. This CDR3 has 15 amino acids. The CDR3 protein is CTSSRKSAGGETQYF. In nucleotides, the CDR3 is TGCACCAGCAGCAGGAAATCAGCGGGAGGGGAGACCCAGTACTTC.

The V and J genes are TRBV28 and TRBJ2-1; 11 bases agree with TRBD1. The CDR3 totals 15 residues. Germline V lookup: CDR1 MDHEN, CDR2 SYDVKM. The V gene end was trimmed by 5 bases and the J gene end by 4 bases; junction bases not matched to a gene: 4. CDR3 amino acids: CASSIGQGAYNEQFF. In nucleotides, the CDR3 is TGTGCCAGCAGTATAGGACAGGGGGCTTACAATGAGCAGTTCTTC.

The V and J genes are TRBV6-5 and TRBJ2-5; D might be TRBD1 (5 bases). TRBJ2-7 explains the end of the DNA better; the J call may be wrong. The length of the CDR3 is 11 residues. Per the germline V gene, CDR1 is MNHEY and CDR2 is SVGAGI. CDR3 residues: CASNQGSEQYF. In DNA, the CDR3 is TGTGCCAGCAACCAGGGATCCGAGCAGTACTTC.

The CDR3 loop reads CSASRGRSYTF. As DNA, the CDR3 is TGCAGTGCTAGCAGGGGGCGCAGCTACACCTTC. This chain connects TRBV20-1 to TRBJ1-2, with 8 bases fitting TRBD1. This CDR3 comprises 11 residues. Per the germline V gene, CDR1 is DFQATT and CDR2 is SNEGSKA (reference sequence). The ends lost 3 bases at V and 9 bases at J; junction bases unmatched: 3.

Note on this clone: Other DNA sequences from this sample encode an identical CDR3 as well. For the CDR3, the DNA is TGTGCCAGCAGTTATCATAGCGGGAGGGACACAGATACGCAGTATTTT. Amino acids: CASSYHSGRDTDTQYF. This chain connects TRBV6-5 to TRBJ2-3; TRBD2 matches 11 bases. V was pared by 3 bases and J by 2 bases, with 4 bases of the junction left unmatched. The CDR3 is 16 residues long. Per germline, CDR1 MNHEY and CDR2 SVGAGI.

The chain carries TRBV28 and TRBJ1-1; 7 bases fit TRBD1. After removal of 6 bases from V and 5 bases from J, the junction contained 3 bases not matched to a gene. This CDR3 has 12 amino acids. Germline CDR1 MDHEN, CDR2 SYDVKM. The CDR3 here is CASRQGGTEAFF. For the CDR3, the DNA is TGTGCCAGCAGGCAGGGGGGAACTGAAGCTTTCTTT. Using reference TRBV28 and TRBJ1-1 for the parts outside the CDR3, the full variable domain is DVKVTQSSRYLVKRTGEKVFLECVQDMDHENMFWYRQDPGLGLRLIYFSYDVKMKEKGDIPEGYSVSREKKERFSLILESASTNQTSMYLCASRQGGTEAFFGQGTRLTVV.

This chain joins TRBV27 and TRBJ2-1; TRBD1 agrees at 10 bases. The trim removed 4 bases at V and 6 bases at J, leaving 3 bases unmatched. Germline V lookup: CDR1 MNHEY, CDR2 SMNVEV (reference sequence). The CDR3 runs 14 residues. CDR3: CASSSGTGANEQFF. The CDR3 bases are TGTGCCAGCAGTTCCGGGACAGGGGCCAATGAGCAGTTCTTC.

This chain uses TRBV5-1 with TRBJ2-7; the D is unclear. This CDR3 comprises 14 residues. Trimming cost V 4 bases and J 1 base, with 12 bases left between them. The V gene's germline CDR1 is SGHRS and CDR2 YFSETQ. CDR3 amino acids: CASSLSGLSYEQYF. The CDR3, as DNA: TGCGCCAGCAGCCTGTCCGGGTTATCCTACGAGCAGTACTTC.

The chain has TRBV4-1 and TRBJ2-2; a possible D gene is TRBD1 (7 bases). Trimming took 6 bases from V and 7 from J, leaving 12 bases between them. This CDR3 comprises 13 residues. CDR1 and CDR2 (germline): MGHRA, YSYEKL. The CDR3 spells CASREGAIGELFF. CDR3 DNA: TGCGCCAGCAGGGAGGGGGCAATCGGGGAGCTGTTTTTT.

The CDR3, as DNA: TGTGCCAGCAGCCGCTCGGGGGGTGGATATGGCTACACCTTC. Protein product: CASSRSGGGYGYTF. The chain employs TRBV5-6 and TRBJ1-2; D is possibly TRBD1 (5 bases). The germline V gene encodes CDR1 SGHDT and CDR2 YYEEEE. The CDR3 length is 14 residues. Trimming removed 4 bases at V and 5 bases at J, with 15 bases between.

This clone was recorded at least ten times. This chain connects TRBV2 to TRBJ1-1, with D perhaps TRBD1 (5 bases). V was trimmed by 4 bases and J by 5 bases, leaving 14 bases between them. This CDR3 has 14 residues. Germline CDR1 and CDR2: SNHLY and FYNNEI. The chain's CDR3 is CASSGQGGRTEAFF. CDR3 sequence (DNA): TGTGCCAGCAGTGGGCAGGGAGGGAGAACTGAAGCTTTCTTT.

CDR3 sequence: CASSLVLAGDFEQYF. For the CDR3, the DNA is TGTGCCAGCAGCTTAGTACTAGCGGGAGATTTCGAGCAGTACTTC. The chain joins TRBV7-2 to TRBJ2-7; 11 positions agree with TRBD2. The CDR3 totals 15 residues. V lost 1 base, J lost 6 bases, and 5 bases stayed unmatched. Germline V gene sequence: CDR1 SGHTA, CDR2 FQGNSA.

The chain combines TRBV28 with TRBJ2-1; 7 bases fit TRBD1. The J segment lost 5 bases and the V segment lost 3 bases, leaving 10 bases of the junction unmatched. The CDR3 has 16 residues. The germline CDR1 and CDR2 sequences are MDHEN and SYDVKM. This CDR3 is CASSLWFGDSHNEQFF. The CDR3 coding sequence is TGTGCCAGCAGTTTGTGGTTCGGGGACAGCCACAATGAGCAGTTCTTC. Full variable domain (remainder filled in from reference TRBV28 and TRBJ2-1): DVKVTQSSRYLVKRTGEKVFLECVQDMDHENMFWYRQDPGLGLRLIYFSYDVKMKEKGDIPEGYSVSREKKERFSLILESASTNQTSMYLCASSLWFGDSHNEQFFGPGTRLTVL.

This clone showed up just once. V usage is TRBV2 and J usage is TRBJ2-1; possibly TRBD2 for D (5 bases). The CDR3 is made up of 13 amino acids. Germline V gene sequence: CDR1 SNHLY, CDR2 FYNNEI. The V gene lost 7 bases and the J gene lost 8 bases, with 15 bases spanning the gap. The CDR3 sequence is CASKRTPSDEQFF. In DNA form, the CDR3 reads TGTGCCAGCAAGCGGACTCCCTCCGATGAGCAGTTCTTC. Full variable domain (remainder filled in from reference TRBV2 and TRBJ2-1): EPEVTQTPSHQVTQMGQEVILRCVPISNHLYFYWYRQILGQKVEFLVSFYNNEISEKSEIFDDQFSVERPDGSNFTLKIRSTKLEDSAMYFCASKRTPSDEQFFGPGTRLTVL.

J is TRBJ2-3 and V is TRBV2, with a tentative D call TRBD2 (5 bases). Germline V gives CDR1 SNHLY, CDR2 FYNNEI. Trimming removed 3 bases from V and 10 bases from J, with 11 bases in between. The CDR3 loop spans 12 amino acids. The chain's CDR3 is CASSDRGGAQYF. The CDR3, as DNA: TGTGCCAGCAGTGATCGAGGAGGTGCGCAGTATTTT.